A single sample is the source of the 18 T cell receptor beta chains below, sequenced in a study of blood T cell repertoires in COVID-19. Produced via immunoSEQ multiplex PCR; TCRdb's table is partial and in-frame only. The data contain around 150,000 clones, 80% to 85% of them singletons. Material: peripheral blood. These receptor sequences come from a woman aged 60-70 years with acute or convalescent COVID-19.

This sequence joins TRBV7-9 and TRBJ2-7; D is possibly TRBD2 (6 bases). V gave up 3 bases and J gave up 5 bases, with 23 bases separating them. Germline CDR1 SEHNR, CDR2 FQNEAQ (reference sequence). The CDR3 loop spans 17 amino acids. The CDR3 nucleotides are TGTGCCAGCAGCTTGACCCTAAGCGGGCTCACCACCCACGAGCAGTACTTC. Translation: CASSLTLSGLTTHEQYF. The full variable domain, in which reference TRBV7-9 and TRBJ2-7 provide the parts outside the CDR3, is DTGVSQNPRHKITKRGQNVTFRCDPISEHNRLYWYRQTLGQGPEFLTYFQNEAQLEKSRLLSDRFSAERPKGSFSTLEIQRTEQGDSAMYLCASSLTLSGLTTHEQYFGPGTRLTVT.

This clone showed up just a few times. This chain uses TRBV11-3 with TRBJ2-1; 9 positions match TRBD1. The CDR3 runs to 15 residues. Trimming cost V 5 bases and J 5 bases; bases outside gene matches: 7. Germline loops: CDR1 SGHNT, CDR2 YENEEA. The CDR3 region is CASSLGQGVNNEQFF. CDR3 nucleotides: TGTGCCAGCAGCCTGGGACAGGGTGTAAACAATGAGCAGTTCTTC. The full variable domain, in which reference TRBV11-3 and TRBJ2-1 provide the parts outside the CDR3, is EAGVVQSPRYKIIEKKQPVAFWCNPISGHNTLYWYLQNLGQGPELLIRYENEEAVDDSQLPKDRFSAERLKGVDSTLKIQPAELGDSAVYLCASSLGQGVNNEQFFGPGTRLTVL.

The chain carries TRBV19 and TRBJ2-7; TRBD1 aligns across 7 bases. The CDR3 is 15 residues long. Germline values: CDR1 LNHDA, CDR2 SQIVND (reference sequence). J was trimmed by 3 bases and V by 3 bases; bases with no gene match: 8. CDR3 in DNA: TGTGCCAGTAGTATCGGTATCCCAGGGGGCTACGAGCAGTACTTC. Protein product: CASSIGIPGGYEQYF.

This clone was picked up one time. Other DNA sequences of this sample code for an identical CDR3. The gene calls are TRBV4-2 and TRBJ2-1, with D hard to call. V was shortened by 0 bases and J by 4 bases, with 10 bases between the two germline ends. CDR1 is LGHNA, CDR2 YNFKEQ, per germline. The CDR3 extends over 15 amino acids. The CDR3 spells CASSQDLSSYNEQFF. CDR3 DNA: TGTGCCAGCAGCCAAGATCTCTCCAGTTACAATGAGCAGTTCTTC.

The V and J genes are TRBV6-6 and TRBJ1-5; TRBD1 aligns across 9 bases. This CDR3 has 15 amino acids. The germline CDR1 and CDR2 sequences are MNHNY and SVGAGI (reference sequence). Losses at the gene ends were 6 bases for V and 6 bases for J; bases not matched to a gene: 9. For the CDR3, the DNA is TGTGCCAGCAGGACACCCGGGACAGGGAGTCAGCCCCAGCATTTT. Protein product: CASRTPGTGSQPQHF.

The chain carries TRBV6-5 and TRBJ1-4; perhaps TRBD1 as D (5 bases). V shed 0 bases and J shed 8 bases, with 16 bases lying between them. Germline CDR1 and CDR2: MNHEY and SVGAGI. The CDR3 is made up of 16 amino acids. The CDR3 DNA follows: TGTGCCAGCAGTTACTCAAGTTTAGGGGTAGGAGAAAAACTGTTTTTT. Translated, it gives CASSYSSLGVGEKLFF.

Here the CDR3 DNA reads TGTGCCAGCAGGGAGGGAACGGGACAGCGCGAGTTCTTC. Translated: CASREGTGQREFF. J is TRBJ2-1 and V is TRBV6-5; perhaps TRBD1 as D (7 bases). V was pared by 6 bases and J by 14 bases, with 20 bases between. CDR1 MNHEY and CDR2 SVGAGI come from the germline V gene. CDR3 size: 13 residues.

This sequence joins TRBV7-2 and TRBJ1-1, with 8 bases lining up with TRBD1. The CDR3 runs 15 residues. Germline V gene data show CDR1 as SGHTA and CDR2 as FQGNSA. The J segment lost 4 bases and the V segment lost 2 bases, leaving 6 bases of the junction unmatched. The CDR3, as DNA: TGTGCCAGCAGCTTACAGGGGGCGGAAAGCACTGAAGCTTTCTTT. Translation: CASSLQGAESTEAFF. Based on the CDR3 plus reference TRBV7-2 and TRBJ1-1, the full variable domain is GAGVSQSPSNKVTEKGKDVELRCDPISGHTALYWYRQSLGQGLEFLIYFQGNSAPDKSGLPSDRFSAERTGGSVSTLTIQRTQQEDSAVYLCASSLQGAESTEAFFGQGTRLTVV.

The V and J genes are TRBV2 and TRBJ2-1, with 9 bases matching TRBD2. This CDR3 has 15 residues. The V gene's germline CDR1 is SNHLY and CDR2 FYNNEI. V shed 6 bases and J 9 bases; nucleotides not matched to a gene: 12. The CDR3 is CASSERLAGRVEQFF. CDR3 in DNA: TGTGCCAGCAGCGAACGTCTAGCGGGAAGGGTTGAGCAGTTCTTC.

A few counts support this clone. This chain links TRBV4-1 with TRBJ1-4; D is uncertain. The germline V and J ends were trimmed by 2 bases and 3 bases, with 7 bases remaining between them. Germline V gene data show CDR1 as MGHRA and CDR2 as YSYEKL. The CDR3 spans 14 residues. CDR3 nucleotides: TGCGCCAGCAGCCAACTCACTTCTAATGAAAAACTGTTTTTT. It yields the protein CASSQLTSNEKLFF.

This clone was detected only a few times. The rearrangement joins TRBV7-3 to TRBJ1-2; 8 positions agree with TRBD1. Losses at the gene ends were 4 bases for V and 4 bases for J; bases not matched to a gene: 5. From germline, CDR1 is SGHTA and CDR2 FQGTGA. CDR3 size: 14 residues. The DNA of the CDR3 is TGTGCCAGCAGCTGGGGACAGGAAGGCTATGGCTACACCTTC. Protein sequence: CASSWGQEGYGYTF.

This clone was picked up one time. The gene calls are TRBV6-2 or TRBV6-3 and TRBJ2-5, with D possibly TRBD2 on 5 matching bases. Germline V gene sequence: CDR1 MNHEY, CDR2 SVGEGT. The CDR3 has 13 amino acids. Trimming removed 4 bases at V and 7 bases at J, with 13 bases between. DNA for the CDR3: TGTGCCAGCAGTTCGGCGGACGGAGGGACCCAGTACTTC. Its protein product is CASSSADGGTQYF.

The chain employs TRBV3-1 (or the pseudogene TRBV3-2) and TRBJ1-5; no firm D call. Germline-derived CDR1 and CDR2 are LGHDT and YNNKEL (reference sequence). The CDR3 totals 15 residues. The V and J ends lost 1 base and 7 bases respectively, with 14 bases between them. The CDR3 loop reads CASSQGPLAIQPQHF. CDR3 bases: TGTGCCAGCAGCCAAGGTCCCCTCGCGATCCAGCCCCAGCATTTT.

The chain couples TRBV27 to TRBJ1-2; D is ambiguous. V lost 4 bases and J lost 2, with 8 bases in between. This CDR3 comprises 13 residues. Germline V gene data show CDR1 as MNHEY and CDR2 as SMNVEV (reference sequence). CDR3 sequence reads: CASSSDLNYGYTF. CDR3 DNA: TGTGCCAGCAGTTCCGACTTAAACTATGGCTACACCTTC.

This chain joins TRBV5-1 and TRBJ1-1; D is undetermined. Germline loops: CDR1 SGHRS, CDR2 YFSETQ. This CDR3 has 13 amino acids. Trimming cost V 4 bases and J 2 bases, with 9 bases left between them. Here the CDR3 reads CASSPSFNTEAFF. Written as DNA, the CDR3 is TGCGCCAGCAGCCCCAGTTTTAACACTGAAGCTTTCTTT.

The chain employs TRBV5-1 and TRBJ1-2; 8 bases align to TRBD1. Trimming took 0 bases from V and 8 from J; bases not matched to a gene: 12. The CDR3 is made up of 16 amino acids. The germline V gene has CDR1 SGHRS and CDR2 YFSETQ. The CDR3 here is CASSLVGADRGRGYTF. CDR3 nucleotide sequence: TGCGCCAGCAGCTTGGTTGGGGCCGACAGGGGTCGGGGCTACACCTTC.

CDR3 region: CASRVGGGPLEAFF. In DNA, the CDR3 is TGTGCCAGCAGAGTCGGGGGAGGACCCCTTGAAGCTTTCTTT. The chain uses TRBV28 and TRBJ1-1; a weak D match, TRBD1 (5 bases). Deletions cut 6 bases from V and 7 bases from J, with 18 bases between. CDR1 and CDR2 (germline): MDHEN, SYDVKM. This CDR3 region has 14 residues.

V gene TRBV4-2 combines with J gene TRBJ1-6; D is perhaps TRBD1 (5 bases). The V gene lost 4 bases and the J gene lost 3 bases, with 13 bases spanning the gap. Germline values: CDR1 LGHNA, CDR2 YNFKEQ. This CDR3 spans 16 amino acids. In nucleotides, the CDR3 is TGTGCCAGCAGCCTCCCGGGGGACCTCTATAATTCACCCCTCCACTTT. It translates to CASSLPGDLYNSPLHF.